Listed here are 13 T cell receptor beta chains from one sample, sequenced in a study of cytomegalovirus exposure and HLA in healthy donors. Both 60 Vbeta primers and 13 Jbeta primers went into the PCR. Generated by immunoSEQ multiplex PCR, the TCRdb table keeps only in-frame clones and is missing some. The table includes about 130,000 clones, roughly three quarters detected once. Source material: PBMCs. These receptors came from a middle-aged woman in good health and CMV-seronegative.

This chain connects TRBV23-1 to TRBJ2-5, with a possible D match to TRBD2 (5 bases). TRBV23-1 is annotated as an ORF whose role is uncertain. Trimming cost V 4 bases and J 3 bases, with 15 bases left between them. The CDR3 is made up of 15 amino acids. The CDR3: CASSPRTDLKETQYF. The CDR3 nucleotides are TGCGCCAGCAGTCCCCGGACTGATTTGAAAGAGACCCAGTACTTC.

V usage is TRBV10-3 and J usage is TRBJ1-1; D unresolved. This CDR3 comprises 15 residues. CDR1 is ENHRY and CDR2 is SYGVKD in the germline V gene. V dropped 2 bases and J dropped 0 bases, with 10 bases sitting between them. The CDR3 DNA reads TGTGCCATCAGTGAGGCGCTCGTTATGAACACTGAAGCTTTCTTT. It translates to CAISEALVMNTEAFF.

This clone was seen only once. The CDR3 spells CASSRLAGDTYNEQFF. CDR3 DNA sequence: TGTGCCAGTAGTCGACTAGCGGGAGACACCTACAATGAGCAGTTCTTC. This chain uses TRBV19 with TRBJ2-1, with TRBD2 matching over 12 bases. The CDR3 has 16 amino acids. Per the germline V gene, CDR1 is LNHDA and CDR2 is SQIVND (reference sequence). J lost 2 bases, V lost 5 bases, and 4 bases had no gene match.

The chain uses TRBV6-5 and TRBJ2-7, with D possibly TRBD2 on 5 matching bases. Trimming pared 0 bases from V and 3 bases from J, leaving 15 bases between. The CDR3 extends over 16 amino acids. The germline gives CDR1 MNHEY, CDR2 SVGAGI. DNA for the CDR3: TGTGCCAGCAGTTACTCGTCGGGGTCTCTCTTCTACGAGCAGTACTTC. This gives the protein CASSYSSGSLFYEQYF.

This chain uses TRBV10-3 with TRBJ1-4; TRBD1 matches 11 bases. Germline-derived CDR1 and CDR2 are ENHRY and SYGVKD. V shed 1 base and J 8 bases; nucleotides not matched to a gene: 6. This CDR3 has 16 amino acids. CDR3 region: CAISEFGQGAWEKLFF. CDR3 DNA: TGTGCCATCAGTGAGTTCGGACAGGGGGCATGGGAAAAACTGTTTTTT.

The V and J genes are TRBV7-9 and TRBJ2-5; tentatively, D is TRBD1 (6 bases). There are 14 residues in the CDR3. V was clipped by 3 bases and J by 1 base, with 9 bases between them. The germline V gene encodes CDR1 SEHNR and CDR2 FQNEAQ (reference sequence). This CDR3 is CASSFTGFQETQYF. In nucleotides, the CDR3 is TGTGCCAGCAGCTTTACAGGGTTCCAAGAGACCCAGTACTTC.

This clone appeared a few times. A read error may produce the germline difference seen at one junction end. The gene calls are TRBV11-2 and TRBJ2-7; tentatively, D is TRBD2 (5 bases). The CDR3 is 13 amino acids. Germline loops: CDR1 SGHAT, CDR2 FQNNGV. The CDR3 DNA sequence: TGTGCCAGCAGCCCGCGGGCCGAAACCCGAAGCGACTTC. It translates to CASSPRAETRSDF. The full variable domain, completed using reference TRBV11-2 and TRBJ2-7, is EAGVAQSPRYKIIEKRQSVAFWCNPISGHATLYWYQQILGQGPKLLIQFQNNGVVDDSQLPKDRFSAERLKGVDSTLKIQPAKLEDSAVYLCASSPRAETRSDFGPGTRLTVT.

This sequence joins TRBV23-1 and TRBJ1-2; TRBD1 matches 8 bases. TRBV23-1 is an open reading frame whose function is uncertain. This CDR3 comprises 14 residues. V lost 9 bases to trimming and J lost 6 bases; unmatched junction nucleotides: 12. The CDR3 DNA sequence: TGCGCCAGGGGACGGACAGGGTGTTTAGATGGCTACACCTTC. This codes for CARGRTGCLDGYTF.

The CDR3 coding sequence is TGTGCCAGCAGTTTATCCGACGGGACAGGGAGATATGGCTACACCTTC. Translated: CASSLSDGTGRYGYTF. The chain is built from TRBV28 and TRBJ1-2, with 9 bases that match TRBD1. From germline, CDR1 is MDHEN and CDR2 SYDVKM. The CDR3 is 16 amino acids. The V gene end was trimmed by 1 base and the J gene end by 5 bases; junction bases not matched to a gene: 8.

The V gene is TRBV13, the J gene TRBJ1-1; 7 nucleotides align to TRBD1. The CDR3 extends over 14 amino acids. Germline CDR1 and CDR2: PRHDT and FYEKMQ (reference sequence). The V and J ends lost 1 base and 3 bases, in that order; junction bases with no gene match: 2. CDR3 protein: CASSLDRGYTEAFF. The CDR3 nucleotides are TGTGCCAGCAGCTTAGACAGGGGTTACACTGAAGCTTTCTTT.

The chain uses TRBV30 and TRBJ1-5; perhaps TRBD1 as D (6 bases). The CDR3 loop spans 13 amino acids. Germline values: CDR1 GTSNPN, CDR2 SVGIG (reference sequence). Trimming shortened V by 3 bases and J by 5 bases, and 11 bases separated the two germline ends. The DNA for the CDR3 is TGTGCCTGGAGCAGGGGTTCGTATCAGCCCCAGCATTTT. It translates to CAWSRGSYQPQHF.

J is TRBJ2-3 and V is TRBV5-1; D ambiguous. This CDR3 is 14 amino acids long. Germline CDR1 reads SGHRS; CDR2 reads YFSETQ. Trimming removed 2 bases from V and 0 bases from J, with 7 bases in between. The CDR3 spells CASSFQVSTDTQYF. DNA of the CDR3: TGCGCCAGCAGCTTCCAGGTCAGCACAGATACGCAGTATTTT.

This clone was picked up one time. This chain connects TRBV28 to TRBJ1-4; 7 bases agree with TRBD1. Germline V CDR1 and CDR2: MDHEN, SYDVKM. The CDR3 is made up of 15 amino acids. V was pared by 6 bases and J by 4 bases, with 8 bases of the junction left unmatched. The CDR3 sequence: CASSSPTGLNEKLFF. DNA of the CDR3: TGTGCCAGCAGCTCTCCGACAGGGCTTAATGAAAAACTGTTTTTT.